This entry concerns a single T cell receptor (beta chain). Germline-derived CDR1 and CDR2 are SGHDT and YYEEEE. The CDR3 has 15 residues. Between the trimmed V and J ends, which lost 2 bases and 4 bases, there was a span of 12 bases. Source study methods: Amplified reference gene primers provided the basis for estimating nucleated cell counts. TCRdb keeps only in-frame clones here, not all; method: immunoSEQ multiplex PCR. V, J and clone size were drawn from that table, and D and trimming were deduced from the DNA. Here the sample spans roughly 87,000 clones, around 86% being singletons. This record comes from a study of blood T cell repertoires in COVID-19. Study-level background: The origin of the acute and convalescent COVID-19 samples was the United States, Italy and Spain. Sources were T cells, B-cell-depleted T cells, or PBMCs; the material itself was cDNA or gDNA.

Sample: peripheral blood. The J gene is TRBJ2-2, the V gene TRBV5-6; a possible D gene is TRBD1 (6 bases). This clonotype originated in a man aged 35-49 years with acute or convalescent COVID-19. The CDR3 nucleotides are TGTGCCAGCAGCTTAGGACAGAATCCCACCGGGGAGCTGTTTTTT. This codes for CASSLGQNPTGELFF.